The entry that follows covers one TCR beta chain sequence. Using immunoSEQ multiplex PCR, the repertoire was profiled, and TCRdb retains in-frame clones only, with some absent. The sample includes 200,000 to 250,000 clones, approximately 80% of them seen just once. This sample was taken from a study of cytomegalovirus exposure and HLA in healthy donors. Germline V CDR1 and CDR2: SGHNT, YENEEA. The V end was cut by 5 bases, the J end by 2 bases, with 7 bases between. CDR3 size: 12 residues. The receptor's source is a woman younger than 45 in good health and CMV-seropositive. Sequenced material: PBMCs. The chain joins TRBV11-3 to TRBJ2-7; D unresolved. The CDR3 sequence: CASSQIPYEQYF. In DNA, the CDR3 is TGTGCCAGCAGCCAGATCCCCTACGAGCAGTACTTC.